A single T cell receptor (beta chain) is shown here with its context. Its antigen is undetermined. Per germline, CDR1 SEHNR and CDR2 FQNEAQ (reference sequence). Trimming pared 7 bases from V and 6 bases from J, leaving 18 bases between. The CDR3 runs to 14 residues. Using immunoSEQ multiplex PCR, the repertoire was profiled, and TCRdb retains in-frame clones only, with some absent. The sample carries around 97,000 clones, roughly 94% recorded once. This specimen belongs to a study of siplizumab effects on memory and regulatory T cells. Study results and caveats: Suppression by proliferating Tregs derived from siplizumab cultures was not verified. A significant reduction in alloreactive sequences traceable to unstimulated CD4+ memory cells was produced by siplizumab. Greater diversity than memory cells seemed evident in naive T cells, which also appeared to be major alloresponse contributors. Mappable alloreactive CD4+ clones averaged approximately 69% Treg-derived with siplizumab versus under 30% in controls.

Specimen: non-Treg CD4+ T cells sorted from blood. This clonotype originated in a human donor in good health. The chain recombines TRBV7-9 with TRBJ1-1; D gene unclear. The CDR3 DNA sequence: TGTGCCAGCACAAACAACGGAAGGTCCGCTGAAGCTTTCTTT. Residues: CASTNNGRSAEAFF.